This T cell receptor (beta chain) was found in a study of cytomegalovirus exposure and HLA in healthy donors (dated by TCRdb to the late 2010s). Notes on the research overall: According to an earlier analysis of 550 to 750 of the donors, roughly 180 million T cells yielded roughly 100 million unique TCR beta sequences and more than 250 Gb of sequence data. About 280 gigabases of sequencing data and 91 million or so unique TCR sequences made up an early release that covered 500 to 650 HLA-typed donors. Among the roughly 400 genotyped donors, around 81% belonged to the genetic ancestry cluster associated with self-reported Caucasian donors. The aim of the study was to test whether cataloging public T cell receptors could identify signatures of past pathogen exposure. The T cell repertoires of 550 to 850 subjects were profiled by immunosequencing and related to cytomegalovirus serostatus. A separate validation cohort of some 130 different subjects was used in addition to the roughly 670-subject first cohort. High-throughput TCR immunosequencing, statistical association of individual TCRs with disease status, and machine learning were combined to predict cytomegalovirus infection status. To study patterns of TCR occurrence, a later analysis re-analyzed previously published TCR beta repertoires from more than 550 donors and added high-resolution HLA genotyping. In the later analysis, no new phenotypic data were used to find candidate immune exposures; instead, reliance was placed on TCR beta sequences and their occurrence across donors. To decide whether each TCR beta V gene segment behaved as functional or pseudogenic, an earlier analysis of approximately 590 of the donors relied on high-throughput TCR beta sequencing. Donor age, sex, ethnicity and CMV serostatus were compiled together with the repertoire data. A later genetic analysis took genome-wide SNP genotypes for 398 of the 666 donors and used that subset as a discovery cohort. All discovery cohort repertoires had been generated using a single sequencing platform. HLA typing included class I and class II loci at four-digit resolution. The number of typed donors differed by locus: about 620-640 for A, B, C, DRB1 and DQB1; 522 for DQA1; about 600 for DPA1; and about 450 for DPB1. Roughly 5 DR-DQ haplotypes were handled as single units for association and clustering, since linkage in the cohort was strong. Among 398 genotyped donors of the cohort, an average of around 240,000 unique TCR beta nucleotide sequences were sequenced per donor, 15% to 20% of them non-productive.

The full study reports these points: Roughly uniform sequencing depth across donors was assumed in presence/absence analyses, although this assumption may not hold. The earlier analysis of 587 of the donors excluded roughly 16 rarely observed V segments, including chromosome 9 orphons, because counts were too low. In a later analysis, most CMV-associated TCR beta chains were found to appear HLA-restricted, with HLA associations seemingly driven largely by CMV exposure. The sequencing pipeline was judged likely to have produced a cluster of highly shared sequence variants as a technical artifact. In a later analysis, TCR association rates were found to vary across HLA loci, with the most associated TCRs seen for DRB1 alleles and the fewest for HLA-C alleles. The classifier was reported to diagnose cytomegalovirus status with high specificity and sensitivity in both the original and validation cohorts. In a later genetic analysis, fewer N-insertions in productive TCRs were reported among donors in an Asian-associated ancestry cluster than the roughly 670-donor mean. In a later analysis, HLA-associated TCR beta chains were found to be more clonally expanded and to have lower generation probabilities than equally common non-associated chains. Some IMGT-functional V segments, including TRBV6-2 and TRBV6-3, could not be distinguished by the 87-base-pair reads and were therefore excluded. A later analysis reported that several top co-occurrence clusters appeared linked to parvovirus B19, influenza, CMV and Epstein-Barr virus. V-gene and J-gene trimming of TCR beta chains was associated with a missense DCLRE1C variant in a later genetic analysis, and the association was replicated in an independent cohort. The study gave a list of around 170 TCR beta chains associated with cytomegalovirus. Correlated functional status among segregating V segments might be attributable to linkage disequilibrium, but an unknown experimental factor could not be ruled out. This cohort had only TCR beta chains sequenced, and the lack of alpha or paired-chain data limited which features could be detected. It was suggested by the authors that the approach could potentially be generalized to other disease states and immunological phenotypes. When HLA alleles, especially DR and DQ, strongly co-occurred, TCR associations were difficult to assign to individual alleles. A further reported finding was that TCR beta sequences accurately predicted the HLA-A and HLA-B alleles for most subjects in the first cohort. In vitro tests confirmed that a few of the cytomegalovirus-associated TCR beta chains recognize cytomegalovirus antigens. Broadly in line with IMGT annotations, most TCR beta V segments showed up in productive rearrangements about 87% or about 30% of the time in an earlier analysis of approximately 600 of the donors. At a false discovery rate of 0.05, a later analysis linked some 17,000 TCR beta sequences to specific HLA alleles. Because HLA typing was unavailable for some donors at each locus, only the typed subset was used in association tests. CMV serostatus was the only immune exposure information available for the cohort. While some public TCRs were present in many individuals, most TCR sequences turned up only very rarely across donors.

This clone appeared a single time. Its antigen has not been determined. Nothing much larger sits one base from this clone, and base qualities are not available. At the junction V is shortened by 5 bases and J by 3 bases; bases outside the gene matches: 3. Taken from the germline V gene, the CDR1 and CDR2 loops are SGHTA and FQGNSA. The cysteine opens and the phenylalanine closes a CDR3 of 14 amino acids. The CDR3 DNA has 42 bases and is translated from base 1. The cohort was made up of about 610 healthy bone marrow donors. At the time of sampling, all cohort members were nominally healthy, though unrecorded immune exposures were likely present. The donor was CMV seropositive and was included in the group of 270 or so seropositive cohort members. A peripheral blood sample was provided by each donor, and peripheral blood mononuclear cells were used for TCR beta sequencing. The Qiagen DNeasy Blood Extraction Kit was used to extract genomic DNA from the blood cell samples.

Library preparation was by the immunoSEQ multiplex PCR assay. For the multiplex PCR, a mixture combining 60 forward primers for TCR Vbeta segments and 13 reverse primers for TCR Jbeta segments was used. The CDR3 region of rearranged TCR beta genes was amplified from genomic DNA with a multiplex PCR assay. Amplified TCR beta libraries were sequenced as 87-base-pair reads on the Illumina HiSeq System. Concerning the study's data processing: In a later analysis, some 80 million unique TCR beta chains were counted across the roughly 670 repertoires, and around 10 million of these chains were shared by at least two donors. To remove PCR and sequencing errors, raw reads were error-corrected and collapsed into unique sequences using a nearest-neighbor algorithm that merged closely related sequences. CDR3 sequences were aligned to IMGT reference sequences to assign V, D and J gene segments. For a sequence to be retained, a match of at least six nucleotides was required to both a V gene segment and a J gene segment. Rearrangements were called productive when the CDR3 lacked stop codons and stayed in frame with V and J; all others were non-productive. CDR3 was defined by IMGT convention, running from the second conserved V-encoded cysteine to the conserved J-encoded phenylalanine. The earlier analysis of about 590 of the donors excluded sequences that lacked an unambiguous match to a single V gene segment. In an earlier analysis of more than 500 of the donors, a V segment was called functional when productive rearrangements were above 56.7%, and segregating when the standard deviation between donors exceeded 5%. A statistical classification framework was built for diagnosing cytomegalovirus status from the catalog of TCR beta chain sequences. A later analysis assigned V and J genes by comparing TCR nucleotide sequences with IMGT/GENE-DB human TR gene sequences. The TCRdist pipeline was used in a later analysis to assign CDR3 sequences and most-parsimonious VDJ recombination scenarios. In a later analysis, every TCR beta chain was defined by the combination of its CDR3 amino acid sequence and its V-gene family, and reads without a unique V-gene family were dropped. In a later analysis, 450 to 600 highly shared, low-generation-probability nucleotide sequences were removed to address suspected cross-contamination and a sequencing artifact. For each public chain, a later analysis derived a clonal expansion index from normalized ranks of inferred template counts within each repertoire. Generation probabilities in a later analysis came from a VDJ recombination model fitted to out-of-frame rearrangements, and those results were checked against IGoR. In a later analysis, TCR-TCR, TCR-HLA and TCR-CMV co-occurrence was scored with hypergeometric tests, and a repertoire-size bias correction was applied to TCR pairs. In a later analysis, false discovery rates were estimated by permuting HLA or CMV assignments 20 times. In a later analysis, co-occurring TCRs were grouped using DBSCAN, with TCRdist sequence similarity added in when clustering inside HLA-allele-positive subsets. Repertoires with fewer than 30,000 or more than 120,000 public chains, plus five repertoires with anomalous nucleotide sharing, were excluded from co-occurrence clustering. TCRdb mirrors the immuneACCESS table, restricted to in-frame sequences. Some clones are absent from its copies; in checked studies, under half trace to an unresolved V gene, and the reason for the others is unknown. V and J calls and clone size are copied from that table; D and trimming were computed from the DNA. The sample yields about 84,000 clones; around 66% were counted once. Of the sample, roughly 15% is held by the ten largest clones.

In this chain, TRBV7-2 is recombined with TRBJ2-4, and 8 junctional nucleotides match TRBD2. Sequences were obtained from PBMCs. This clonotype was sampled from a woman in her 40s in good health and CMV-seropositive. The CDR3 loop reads CASSPGGNKNIQYF. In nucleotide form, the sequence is TGTGCCAGCAGCCCGGGGGGGAACAAAAACATTCAGTACTTC.